This T cell receptor beta chain was observed in a study of blood T cell repertoires in COVID-19. Study at large: Italy, Spain and the United States were the sources of the convalescent and acute COVID-19 samples.

Profiling relied on immunoSEQ multiplex PCR, and the TCRdb table lists in-frame clones only, not all of them. The sample shows 100,000 or so clones, 88% of them seen only once. CDR1 MNHEY and CDR2 SMNVEV come from the germline V gene (reference sequence). The length of the CDR3 is 19 residues. Trimming removed 1 base from V and 0 bases from J; junction bases left unmatched: 10. The sequence came from a woman aged 60 to 75 with acute or convalescent COVID-19. Material: peripheral blood. The genes are TRBV27 and TRBJ1-4; 8 bases align to TRBD1. In DNA, the CDR3 is TGTGCCAGCAGTTTATTTCCCTCTACAGGGGGAGCAACTAATGAAAAACTGTTTTTT. Residues: CASSLFPSTGGATNEKLFF.